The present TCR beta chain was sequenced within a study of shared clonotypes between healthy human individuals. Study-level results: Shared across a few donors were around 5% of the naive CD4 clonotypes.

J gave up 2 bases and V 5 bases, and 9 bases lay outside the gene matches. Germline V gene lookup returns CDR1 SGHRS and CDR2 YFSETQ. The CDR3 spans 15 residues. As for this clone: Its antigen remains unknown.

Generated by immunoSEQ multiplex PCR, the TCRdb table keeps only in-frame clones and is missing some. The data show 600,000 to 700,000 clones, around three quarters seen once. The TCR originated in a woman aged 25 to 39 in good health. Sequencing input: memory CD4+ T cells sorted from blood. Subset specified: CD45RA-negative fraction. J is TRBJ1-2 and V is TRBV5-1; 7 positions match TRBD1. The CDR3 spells CASSPVGGQNYGYTF. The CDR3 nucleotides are TGCGCCAGCAGTCCGGTAGGGGGCCAAAACTATGGCTACACCTTC.